This T cell receptor (beta chain) was documented in a study of radiotherapy plus CTLA-4 blockade in lung cancer. Background on the study: 15% to 20% of patients responded objectively, and approximately 33% achieved disease control. Study-wide results and limits: There was expansion of tumor-derived TCR clones in blood after radiotherapy plus ipilimumab.

Those patients who had chemo-refractory metastatic non-small-cell lung cancer were given focal radiation along with CTLA-4 blockade through ipilimumab. As to this clone: No antigen is known for it.

Sequencing used immunoSEQ multiplex PCR; TCRdb keeps in-frame clones, though not all of them. The sample lists 39,000 or so clones, 70% to 75% occurring once. Trimming cost V 7 bases and J 4 bases, with 13 bases left between them. Germline V lookup: CDR1 MNHNS, CDR2 SASEGT. This CDR3 is 13 amino acids long. The rearrangement links TRBV6-1 to TRBJ1-2; tentatively, D is TRBD1 (5 bases). This sequence originates from a human donor with non-small cell lung cancer who had stable disease on radiotherapy plus ipilimumab. The material sequenced was peripheral blood, taken from a patient treated with radiotherapy plus ipilimumab. The CDR3 bases are TGTGCCAGCAAAGAGGGGATCCCCTATGGCTACACCTTC. It yields the protein CASKEGIPYGYTF.